The T cell receptor (beta chain) described here comes from a study of CD8+CD57+ T cells in acquired aplastic anemia. Study in general: DNA recovered from sorted CD4+ and CD8+ cells had a mean of roughly 3 ug. Study-wide findings and caveats: The number of CD8+ CDR3 sequences shared by patients and controls was roughly 30. Controls did not differ significantly from patients in CD8+ Simpson's diversity.

The V and J ends lost 4 bases and 3 bases, in that order; junction bases with no gene match: 1. This CDR3 has 14 residues. In germline, CDR1 is SGHDN, CDR2 FVKESK. TCR beta VDJ and CDR3 were profiled, and genomic DNA was the template. TCRdb processed the reads anew with MiXCR; each CDR3 protein has one entry. Counted here are 150,000 or so distinct CDR3 sequences, 40% to 55% occurring once; the ten biggest clones make up less than 3%. Sequencing involved patients with CD8+CD57+ cell expansion previously shown by flow cytometry. Many counts were recorded for this clonotype. Antigen specificity is unknown.

This chain connects TRBV14 to TRBJ2-3; 10 bases match TRBD1. Sequencing was carried out using sorted CD4+, CD8+, or CD8+CD57+ T cells (not recorded which) from PBMCs. The sequence was collected from a human donor with aplastic anemia. CDR3 DNA sequence: TGTGCCAGCAGCCGGGACAGGGGTACAGATACGCAGTATTTT. Amino acids: CASSRDRGTDTQYF.